This T cell receptor (beta chain) was profiled in a study of T cells in Graves' hyperthyroidism and ophthalmopathy. Trimming removed 5 bases at V and 6 bases at J, with 16 bases between. Germline V lookup: CDR1 DFQATT, CDR2 SNEGSKA (reference sequence). This CDR3 has 13 amino acids. This clonotype came up once. Its antigen is not known. RNA transcripts provided the source from which TCR beta CDR3 regions were amplified. A set of HTBI primers served as the primers for a first-round RT-PCR of the TCR CDR3. MiXCR, applied by TCRdb to the multiplex PCR reads, yields one record per CDR3 protein. This sample carries roughly 400,000 distinct CDR3 sequences, around a quarter of them seen once, and the ten largest clones take 70% to 75%. Study findings and constraints: Blood also carried most thyroid clonotypes expanded above 0.001.

A lack of ophthalmopathy progression within 18 months defined stable Graves' hyperthyroidism. Newly diagnosed hyperthyroidism patients aged 18 to 65 years had disease lasting under 2 months. This sequence was found in a man aged 50-60 years with Graves' hyperthyroidism. Sample: blood. The chain carries TRBV20-1 and TRBJ1-1; D gene uncertain. The CDR3 nucleotides read TGCAGTGCTCTTTCGGGAGGTCACTCTGAAGCTTTCTTT. Amino acid sequence: CSALSGGHSEAFF.